This record covers a single TCR beta chain. Its specificity is unknown. The sample is drawn from a study of a mutant IDH1 vaccine in newly diagnosed glioma. Turning to the study itself: Eight vaccine doses were administered to patients at weeks 1, 3, 5, 7, 11, 15, 19 and 23. The first vaccination came 4-6 weeks after radiotherapy alone, or with temozolomide cycles.

Only in-frame clones appear in the TCRdb table, and some are missing; sequencing was by immunoSEQ multiplex PCR. This table has about 32,000 clones, 75% to 85% appearing once. Stated time point: week 11, during vaccination. A 20-mer mutant IDH1 peptide at 300 ug was injected subcutaneously with topical imiquimod. The sample was PBMCs, taken from a glioma patient whose treatment included an IDH1 peptide vaccine. The receptor comes from a man younger than 40 with glioma.

CDR3 bases: TGTGCCAGCACGACCGGGACTAGCGGGAGGGCGACGCAGTATTTT. It specifies CASTTGTSGRATQYF. This chain uses TRBV27 with TRBJ2-3; 16 positions match TRBD2. The V and J ends lost 7 bases and 9 bases, in that order; junction bases with no gene match: 7. This CDR3 region has 15 residues. Germline V CDR1 and CDR2: MNHEY, SMNVEV (reference sequence).